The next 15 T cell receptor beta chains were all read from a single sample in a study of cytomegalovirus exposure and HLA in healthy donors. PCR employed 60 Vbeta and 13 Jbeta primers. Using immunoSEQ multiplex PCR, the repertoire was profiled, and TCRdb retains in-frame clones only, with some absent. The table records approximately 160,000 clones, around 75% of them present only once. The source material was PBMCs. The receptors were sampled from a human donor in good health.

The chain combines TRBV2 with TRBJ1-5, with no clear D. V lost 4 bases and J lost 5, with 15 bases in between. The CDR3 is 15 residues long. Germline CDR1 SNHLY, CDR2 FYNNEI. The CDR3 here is CASSGDTGGYQPQHF. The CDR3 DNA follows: TGTGCCAGCAGTGGAGACACCGGAGGTTATCAGCCCCAGCATTTT. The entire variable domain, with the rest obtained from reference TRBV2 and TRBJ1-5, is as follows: EPEVTQTPSHQVTQMGQEVILRCVPISNHLYFYWYRQILGQKVEFLVSFYNNEISEKSEIFDDQFSVERPDGSNFTLKIRSTKLEDSAMYFCASSGDTGGYQPQHFGDGTRLSIL.

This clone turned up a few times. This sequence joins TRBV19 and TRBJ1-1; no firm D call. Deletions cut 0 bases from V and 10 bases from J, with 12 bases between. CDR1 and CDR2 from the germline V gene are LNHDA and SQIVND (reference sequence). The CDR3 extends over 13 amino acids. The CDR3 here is CASSIDRGSGAFF. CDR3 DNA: TGTGCCAGTAGTATAGATAGAGGGTCGGGAGCTTTCTTT.

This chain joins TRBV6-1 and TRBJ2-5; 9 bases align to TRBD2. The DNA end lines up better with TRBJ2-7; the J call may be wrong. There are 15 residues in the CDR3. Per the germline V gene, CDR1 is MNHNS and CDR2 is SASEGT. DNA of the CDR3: TGTGCCAGCAGTGAAGGACTAGCGGTATGGTACGAGCAGTACTTC. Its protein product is CASSEGLAVWYEQYF.

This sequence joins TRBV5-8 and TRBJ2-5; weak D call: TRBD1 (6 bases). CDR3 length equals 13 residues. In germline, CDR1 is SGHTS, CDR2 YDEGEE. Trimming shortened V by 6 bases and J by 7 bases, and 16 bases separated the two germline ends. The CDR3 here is CASTRRGAGTQYF. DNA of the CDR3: TGTGCCAGCACCCGCAGGGGCGCGGGGACCCAGTACTTC.

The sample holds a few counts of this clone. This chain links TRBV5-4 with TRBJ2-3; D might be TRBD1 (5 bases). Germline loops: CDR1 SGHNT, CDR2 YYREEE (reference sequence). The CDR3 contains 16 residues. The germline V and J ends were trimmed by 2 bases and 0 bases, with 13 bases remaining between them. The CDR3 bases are TGTGCCAGCAGCTTAAGGGCAGGGATTAGCACAGATACGCAGTATTTT. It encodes CASSLRAGISTDTQYF.

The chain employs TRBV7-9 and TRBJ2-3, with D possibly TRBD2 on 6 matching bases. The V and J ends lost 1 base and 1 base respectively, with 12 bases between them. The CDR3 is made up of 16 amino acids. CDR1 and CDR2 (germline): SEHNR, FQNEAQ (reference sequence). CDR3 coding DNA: TGTGCCAGCAGCTTAGTGTGGTCTAGCGGCACAGATACGCAGTATTTT. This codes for CASSLVWSSGTDTQYF.

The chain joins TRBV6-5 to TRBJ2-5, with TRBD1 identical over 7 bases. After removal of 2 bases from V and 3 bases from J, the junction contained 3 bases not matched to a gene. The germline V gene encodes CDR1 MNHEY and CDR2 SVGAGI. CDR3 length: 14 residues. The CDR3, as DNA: TGTGCCAGCAGTTACACCGGGACAGAAGAGACCCAGTACTTC. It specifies CASSYTGTEETQYF.

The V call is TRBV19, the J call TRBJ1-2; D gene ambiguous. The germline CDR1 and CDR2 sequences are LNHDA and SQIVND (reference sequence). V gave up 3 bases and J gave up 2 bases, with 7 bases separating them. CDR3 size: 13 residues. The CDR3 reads CASSIQVNYGYTF. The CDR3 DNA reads TGTGCCAGTAGTATCCAGGTCAACTATGGCTACACCTTC.

The CDR3 here is CASSQVQGKKGEAFF. For the CDR3, the DNA is TGCGCCAGCAGCCAAGTTCAGGGAAAAAAGGGTGAAGCTTTCTTT. The chain combines TRBV4-1 with TRBJ1-1, with a tentative D call TRBD1 (5 bases). Germline V gene data show CDR1 as MGHRA and CDR2 as YSYEKL. V shed 1 base and J shed 7 bases, with 16 bases lying between them. This CDR3 is built from 15 residues.

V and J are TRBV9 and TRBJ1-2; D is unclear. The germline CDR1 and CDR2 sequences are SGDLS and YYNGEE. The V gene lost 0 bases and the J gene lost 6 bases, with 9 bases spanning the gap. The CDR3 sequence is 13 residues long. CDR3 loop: CASSVVTGDGYTF. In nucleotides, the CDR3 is TGTGCCAGCAGCGTAGTAACTGGAGATGGCTACACCTTC.

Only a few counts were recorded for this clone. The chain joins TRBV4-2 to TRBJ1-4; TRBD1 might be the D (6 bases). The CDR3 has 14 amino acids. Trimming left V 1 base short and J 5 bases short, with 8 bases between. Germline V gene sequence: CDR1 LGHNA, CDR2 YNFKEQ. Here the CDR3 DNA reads TGTGCCAGCAGCCAAGGGACAGAAAATGAAAAACTGTTTTTT. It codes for CASSQGTENEKLFF.

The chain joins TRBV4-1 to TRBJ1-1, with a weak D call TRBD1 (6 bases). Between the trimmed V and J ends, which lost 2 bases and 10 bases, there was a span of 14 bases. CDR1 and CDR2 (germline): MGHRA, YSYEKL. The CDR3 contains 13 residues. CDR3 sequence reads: CASSQSTGRAAFF. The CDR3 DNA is TGCGCCAGCAGCCAATCCACAGGGCGCGCAGCTTTCTTT.

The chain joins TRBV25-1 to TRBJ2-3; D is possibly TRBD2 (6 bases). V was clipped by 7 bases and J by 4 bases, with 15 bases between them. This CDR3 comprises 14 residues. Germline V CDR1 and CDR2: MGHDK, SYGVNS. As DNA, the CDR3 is TGTGCCAGCACTAAGGGAGCTAGCGCAGATACGCAGTATTTT. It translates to CASTKGASADTQYF.

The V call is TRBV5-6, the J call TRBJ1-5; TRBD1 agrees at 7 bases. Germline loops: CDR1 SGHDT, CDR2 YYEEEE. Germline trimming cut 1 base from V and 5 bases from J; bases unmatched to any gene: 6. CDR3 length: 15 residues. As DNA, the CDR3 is TGTGCCAGCAGCTTGACCCGGGACAGCGATCAGCCCCAGCATTTT. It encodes CASSLTRDSDQPQHF. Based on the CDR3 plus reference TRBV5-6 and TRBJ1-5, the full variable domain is DAGVTQSPTHLIKTRGQQVTLRCSPKSGHDTVSWYQQALGQGPQFIFQYYEEEERQRGNFPDRFSGHQFPNYSSELNVNALLLGDSALYLCASSLTRDSDQPQHFGDGTRLSIL.

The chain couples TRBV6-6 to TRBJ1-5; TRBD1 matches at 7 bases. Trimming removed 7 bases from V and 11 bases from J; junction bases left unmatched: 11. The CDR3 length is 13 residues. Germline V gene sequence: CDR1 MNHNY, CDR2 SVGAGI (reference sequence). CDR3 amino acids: CASKGQNSWAQHF. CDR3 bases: TGTGCCAGCAAGGGACAGAATTCTTGGGCCCAGCATTTT.